Many counts were recorded for the clone carrying this T cell receptor beta chain. Its specificity is unknown. The source of the sample is a study of T cells after yellow fever vaccination. As for the study in general: Fractions containing few cells were prepared with SMART-Seq v4 Ultra Low Input. The study, taken as a whole, reports: At about 97% for CD4 and 75% to 90% for CD8, most primary-vaccination clones showed up again after the booster. A small proportion of clonotypes was detected in both the CD4 and CD8 compartments.

A process of 5'RACE template switching, which added a universal primer site and UMIs, was used to make TCR cDNA. TCRdb reanalysed the 5' RACE reads using MiXCR and keeps one entry per CDR3 protein. The table has roughly 120,000 distinct CDR3 sequences, more than 5.5% seen once; the top ten hold roughly 2.8%. This CDR3 spans 14 amino acids. This receptor was obtained from a man between 18 and 29 years old who received the YFV17D yellow fever vaccine. The specimen was CD4+ T cells sorted from PBMCs, collected about 49 days after the first yellow fever vaccination. This sequence joins TRBV21-1 and TRBJ2-7; no DNA check was done on the table's D call, TRBD1. TRBV21-1 constitutes a pseudogene. CDR3 residues: CASRGNRPADEQYV. The CDR3 bases are TGTGCCAGCAGAGGGAACAGGCCAGCGGACGAGCAGTACGTC.